This T cell receptor (beta chain) was retrieved from a study of spatial heterogeneity in lung cancer. This clonotype was found many times. TCRdb used MiXCR to reprocess the 5' RACE reads, holding one entry per CDR3 protein. The top ten clones hold roughly 7% of a sample with about 78,000 distinct CDR3 sequences, around 7.8% of them seen once. Time point defined: sample taken at primary tumor resection. The donors, around 71 patients with untreated early-stage non-small cell lung cancer, provided the samples. The input material, whole RNA from tumor, nontumor lung or frozen PBMC, was sequenced unsorted. This clonotype was sampled from a male donor with early-stage non-small cell lung cancer. The specimen was PBMCs, collected at surgery.

This CDR3 reads CSAPLAGGPGYEQYF. The CDR3 coding sequence is TGCAGTGCCCCACTAGCGGGAGGGCCTGGGTACGAGCAGTACTTC. The chain links TRBV20-1 to TRBJ2-7, with 13 bases lining up with TRBD2. Per the germline V gene, CDR1 is DFQATT and CDR2 is SNEGSKA (reference sequence). Losses at the gene ends were 6 bases for V and 4 bases for J; bases not matched to a gene: 9. The length of the CDR3 is 15 residues.